This TCR beta chain was retrieved from a study of shared clonotypes between healthy human individuals. Study outcomes and limitations: Tissue TCR repertoires likely differ from these blood-only repertoires. Of the naive CD4 clonotypes, around 5.2% were shared across a few donors. Memory subsets generally showed lower estimated richness than naive subsets.

Concerning this clone: Its antigen is still unknown.

Naive CD45RA+ and memory CD45RA-negative subsets were split from CD4+ cells. V was pared by 6 bases and J by 1 base, with 12 bases of the junction left unmatched. Germline CDR1 SEHNR, CDR2 FQNEAQ (reference sequence). The CDR3 consists of 17 residues. Sequencing used immunoSEQ multiplex PCR; TCRdb keeps in-frame clones, though not all of them. The repertoire consists of about 610,000 clones, with about 97% occurring once and the leading ten covering less than 0.065%. The chain has TRBV7-9 and TRBJ2-3, with TRBD1 matching over 8 bases. The receptor's source is a woman under 40 in good health. The sample was naive CD4+ T cells sorted from blood. This sample's subset: CD45RA+ positively selected. The CDR3 protein is CASRFGQGTRGTDTQYF. CDR3 nucleotide sequence: TGTGCCAGCAGATTCGGACAGGGAACTAGGGGCACAGATACGCAGTATTTT.